Presented here are 9 T cell receptor beta chains from one specimen sequenced in a study of T cell responses to AZD1222 COVID-19 vaccine (dated by TCRdb to 2020 to 2023). Preparation of the library involved the immunoSEQ multiplex PCR assay. Held by TCRdb, this immuneACCESS table contains in-frame sequences only and omits some clones. Under half of the omission traces to an unresolved V gene where checked; the cause of the rest is unknown. The table for this sample lists 120,000 or so clones; 90% of them were counted only once. The ten biggest clones cover around 6.9% of the sample. This specimen's time point label, per the study, means: baseline before first vaccination. Sample: peripheral blood, taken on day 0 of AZD1222 vaccination. These receptors were obtained from an adult in good health.

The chain couples TRBV10-3 to TRBJ1-3, with 8 positions matching TRBD1. The length of the CDR3 is 17 residues. The J segment lost 0 bases and the V segment lost 6 bases, leaving 10 bases of the junction unmatched. Germline lookup yields CDR1 ENHRY and CDR2 SYGVKD. The CDR3 region is CAIRGGTGRVSGNTIYF. CDR3 DNA: TGTGCCATCAGGGGGGGGACAGGCCGAGTCTCTGGAAACACCATATATTTT.

The gene calls are TRBV4-1 and TRBJ2-3; 8 nucleotides match TRBD2. The CDR3 loop spans 17 amino acids. Germline V gives CDR1 MGHRA, CDR2 YSYEKL. The V segment lost 0 bases and the J segment 11 bases; nucleotides outside the gene matches: 16. This CDR3 reads CASSQDPGGGLVLGQYF. The DNA of the CDR3 is TGCGCCAGCAGCCAAGATCCGGGCGGGGGGCTCGTGCTGGGGCAGTATTTT.

This sequence joins TRBV3-1 (or the pseudogene TRBV3-2) and TRBJ1-3; no definite D call. This CDR3 has 16 residues. CDR1 is LGHDT, CDR2 YNNKEL, per germline (reference sequence). Trimming left V 1 base short and J 0 bases short, with 10 bases between. Here the CDR3 DNA reads TGTGCCAGCAGCCAAGGGCAGACCAACTCTGGAAACACCATATATTTT. It yields the protein CASSQGQTNSGNTIYF.

The chain is built from TRBV5-1 and TRBJ2-7; TRBD1 matches at 9 bases. V shed 4 bases, J shed 3 bases, and the junction held 5 bases outside the gene matches. CDR1 is SGHRS and CDR2 is YFSETQ in the germline V gene. The CDR3 extends over 14 amino acids. Written as DNA, the CDR3 is TGCGCCAGCAGCCAGGGACAGGGAGGCTACGAGCAGTACTTC. Translation: CASSQGQGGYEQYF. Full variable domain (remainder filled in from reference TRBV5-1 and TRBJ2-7): KAGVTQTPRYLIKTRGQQVTLSCSPISGHRSVSWYQQTPGQGLQFLFEYFSETQRNKGNFPGRFSGRQFSNSRSEMNVSTLELGDSALYLCASSQGQGGYEQYFGPGTRLTVT.

This chain links TRBV6-5 with TRBJ2-5, with a possible D match to TRBD1 (6 bases). Trimming cost V 2 bases and J 1 base, with 8 bases left between them. From germline, CDR1 is MNHEY and CDR2 SVGAGI. This CDR3 has 14 amino acids. CDR3 protein: CASSYAQGQETQYF. CDR3 nucleotides: TGTGCCAGCAGTTACGCACAGGGCCAAGAGACCCAGTACTTC.

The chain joins TRBV12-1 to TRBJ1-1; the table's D call, TRBD1, was not checked against the DNA. TRBV12-1 is tagged as a pseudogene. This CDR3 contains 16 residues. The CDR3, as DNA: TGTGCCAGCACCCGGGACAGGGCCATTTTTAACACTGAAGCTTTCTTT. Encoded protein: CASTRDRAIFNTEAFF.

V usage is TRBV4-1 and J usage is TRBJ2-1; 9 bases agree with TRBD2. The CDR3 extends over 19 amino acids. Germline lookup yields CDR1 MGHRA and CDR2 YSYEKL. V lost 3 bases to trimming and J lost 5 bases; unmatched junction nucleotides: 17. The CDR3 here is CASSHSEGVGGTSHNEQFF. Written as DNA, the CDR3 is TGCGCCAGCAGCCATTCCGAGGGGGTCGGTGGGACTAGCCACAATGAGCAGTTCTTC.

V usage is TRBV9 and J usage is TRBJ2-4; 8 bases map to TRBD1. The CDR3 has 16 amino acids. Germline CDR1 reads SGDLS; CDR2 reads YYNGEE. V gave up 4 bases and J gave up 6 bases; unmatched junction bases: 12. CDR3 region: CASSTSGGATLNIQYF. CDR3 in DNA: TGTGCCAGCAGCACCTCAGGGGGCGCGACCTTAAACATTCAGTACTTC.

V usage is TRBV19 and J usage is TRBJ1-2, with 7 bases identical to TRBD1. The CDR3 consists of 14 residues. Germline CDR1 LNHDA, CDR2 SQIVND (reference sequence). With V trimmed by 7 bases and J by 0 bases, 5 bases remained unmatched. CDR3 DNA: TGTGCCAGTACTTGGACAGGAACTAACTATGGCTACACCTTC. Translated: CASTWTGTNYGYTF.